These 2 T cell receptor beta chains were sequenced from one sample in a study of blood T cells in healthy people across ages. For the second PCR, which ran for 7 to 11 cycles, a sample-barcoded 5' primer and a J-beta primer mix were used. TCRdb ran MiXCR on the 5' RACE reads and lists one entry per CDR3 protein. The sample comprises 540,000 or so distinct CDR3 sequences, 45% to 55% of which are singletons, and around 23% rests with the top ten. Sequencing input: blood. The receptors here all came from an elderly man in good health.

V and J are TRBV28 and TRBJ2-7, with D perhaps matching TRBD1 or TRBD2 (5 bases each). CDR3 length equals 14 residues. V gave up 5 bases and J gave up 4 bases, with 15 bases separating them. Germline CDR1 and CDR2: MDHEN and SYDVKM. As DNA, the CDR3 is TGTGCCAGCAGTACCCCGGGACGGGTATACGAGCAGTACTTC. Protein product: CASSTPGRVYEQYF.

The chain joins TRBV20-1 to TRBJ1-2, with TRBD1 matching 7 bases. The CDR3 is 13 amino acids. Germline V lookup: CDR1 DFQATT, CDR2 SNEGSKA (reference sequence). J was trimmed by 4 bases and V by 5 bases; bases with no gene match: 7. CDR3 coding DNA: TGCAGTGCTGTCCGGGACAGCTCCTATGGCTACACCTTC. Protein sequence: CSAVRDSSYGYTF.